This TCR beta chain was retrieved from a study of blood T cell repertoires in COVID-19 (TCRdb year 2020). Turning to the overall study: The collaborator samples originated in the United States, Italy and Spain and spanned the acute and convalescent phases of COVID-19. The dataset comprised deeply sampled blood TCRbeta repertoires from subjects exposed to, actively infected with, or recovered from COVID-19. Sample metadata almost always included a de-identified subject ID, COVID-19 status, age in years and sex. Samples came from the ongoing ImmuneRACE study (first 160 participants) plus 1,254 subjects from 6 global collaborators. The prospective study material was composed of cDNA or gDNA derived from T cells, B-cell-depleted T cells, or PBMCs. Where available, HLA class I and class II types were obtained from metadata supplied by the sample provider rather than from assay-based typing. A freely available public database, intended as a resource for researchers studying the immune response to SARS-CoV-2, is where the repertoires were released. The paper's findings and limits, for the study overall: The amount of clinical and demographic metadata varied by source and participant and was provided uncurated.

Comments on this clone: Its antigen is not yet known. No per-base quality is available; no much larger clone lies one base away. Other DNA variants within this sample encode the same CDR3.

Each collaborating institution followed its own protocols to collect whole blood in K2EDTA tubes. For TCRbeta analysis, collaborator samples were shipped as frozen whole blood, as isolated PBMCs, or as DNA extracted from either sample type. TCRbeta CDR3 regions were amplified from genomic DNA using the immunoSEQ Assay, a bias-controlled multiplex PCR. For the original study's pipeline: The number of nucleated cells in each sample was estimated from the amplification of reference gene primers within the assay. To quantify the absolute abundance of each unique TCRbeta CDR3 rearrangement, sequence reads were collapsed and filtered. For each sample, productive Simpson clonality was calculated by taking the square root of Simpson's diversity index across productive rearrangements. Entries here come from immuneACCESS through TCRdb and include only in-frame sequences with V and J called. Some clones fail to appear in such tables; in the studies checked, an unresolved V gene covers under half of the shortfall, and the cause of the remainder is unknown. The V and J calls and clone size were taken over from that table, and D and trimming were inferred from the DNA. For this sample the table gives over 85,000 clones, of which roughly 85% were detected only once. Of the sample, 3.8% falls within the top ten clones.

From the germline V gene, CDR1 is SGHRS and CDR2 is YFSETQ. The CDR3 sequence holds 16 residues, the cysteine and phenylalanine included. The only DNA kept is the CDR3, 48 bases in frame from the first base. From V the trimming removes 0 bases and from J it removes 1 base, while the gene matches leave 3 bases of the junction unaccounted for. Recombination joined TRBV5-1 with TRBJ2-3; 9 of the junction bases match TRBD2. The source of this sequence is a man between 60 and 75 years old with acute or convalescent COVID-19. Source material: peripheral blood. Here is the DNA: TGCGCCAGCAGCTTGGTATTAGCGGGGGGCACAGATACGCAGTATTTT. It is translated as CASSLVLAGGTDTQYF.